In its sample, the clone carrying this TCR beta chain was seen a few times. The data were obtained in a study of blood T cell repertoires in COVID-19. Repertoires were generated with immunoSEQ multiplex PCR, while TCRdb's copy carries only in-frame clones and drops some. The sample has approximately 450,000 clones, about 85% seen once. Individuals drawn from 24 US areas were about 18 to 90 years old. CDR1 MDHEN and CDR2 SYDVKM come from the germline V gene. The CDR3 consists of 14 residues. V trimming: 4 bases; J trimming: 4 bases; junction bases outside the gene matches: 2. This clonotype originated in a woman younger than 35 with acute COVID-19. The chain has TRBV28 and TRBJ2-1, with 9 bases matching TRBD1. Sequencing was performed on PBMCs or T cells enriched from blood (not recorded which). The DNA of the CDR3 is TGTGCCAGCAGTTCCGGGACAGGGTACAATGAGCAGTTCTTC. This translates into CASSSGTGYNEQFF.